This TCR beta chain was retrieved from a study of cytomegalovirus exposure and HLA in healthy donors. Comment on this clone: What it recognizes is unknown.

The PCR had 60 Vbeta and 13 Jbeta primers. Authors' data handling: In a later analysis, about 12 million of tens of millions of unique beta chains occurred in at least two donors. Only in-frame clones appear in the TCRdb table, and some are missing; sequencing was by immunoSEQ multiplex PCR. V, J and clone size are taken as reported in that table, and D and trimming were inferred from the DNA itself. The table includes approximately 210,000 clones, roughly 83% detected once. J gave up 7 bases and V 6 bases, and 10 bases lay outside the gene matches. Germline CDR1 and CDR2: SGHTS and YDEGEE. The CDR3 covers 15 residues. The study sampled nominally healthy donors, though unrecorded immune exposures were likely. Points from the study as a whole: Later examination showed HLA-associated TCR beta chains had greater clonal expansion than equally common others. Testing in vitro showed three CMV-associated chains specific for CMV antigens.

The sequenced sample was PBMCs. V and J are TRBV5-8 and TRBJ2-2; 9 positions match TRBD2. This sequence was found in a woman aged 45-65 years in good health and CMV-seronegative. The CDR3 nucleotides read TGTGCCAGCACCAGAATAGCGGGGGCCGGCGGGGAGCTGTTTTTT. Protein product: CASTRIAGAGGELFF. The full variable domain, completed using reference TRBV5-8 and TRBJ2-2, is EAGVTQSPTHLIKTRGQQATLRCSPISGHTSVYWYQQALGLGLQFLLWYDEGEERNRGNFPPRFSGRQFPNYSSELNVNALELEDSALYLCASTRIAGAGGELFFGEGSRLTVL.